A selection of T cell receptor beta chains follows, all from one sample in a study of blood T cell repertoires in COVID-19. Sequencing was performed with immunoSEQ multiplex PCR; in TCRdb, only in-frame clones are kept and a portion is missing. The profile shows nearly 110,000 clones, approximately 90% of them singletons. What was sequenced was peripheral blood. Receptors were obtained from a woman in her 30s with acute or convalescent COVID-19. Both conserved end residues are part of each CDR3. The order of the fields is clone size, D gene, V gene, J gene, CDR3 protein, CDR3 DNA. D genes are given only for firm matches. Size values are once, few and many counts, or a class for expanded clones, and some rows have none.

size: .; D: .; V: TRBV7-5; J: TRBJ1-1; CDR3: CARSLIQGVVNTEAFF; DNA: TGTGCCAGAAGTCTTATTCAGGGGGTGGTGAACACTGAAGCTTTCTTT
size: .; D: .; V: TRBV5-1; J: TRBJ1-1; CDR3: CASSLGGSTMNTEAFF; DNA: TGCGCCAGCAGCTTGGGAGGGTCGACGATGAACACTGAAGCTTTCTTT
size: .; D: .; V: TRBV7-6; J: TRBJ1-6; CDR3: CASSPYQGGYYNSPLHF; DNA: TGTGCCAGCAGCCCCTACCAGGGAGGGTACTATAATTCACCCCTCCACTTT
size: many; D: TRBD1; V: TRBV10-3; J: TRBJ2-5; CDR3: CAISIGTGVGETQYF; DNA: TGTGCCATCAGTATAGGGACAGGCGTTGGGGAGACCCAGTACTTC
size: .; D: .; V: TRBV2; J: TRBJ2-1; CDR3: CARTGSNEQFF; DNA: TGTGCCAGAACAGGTTCCAATGAGCAGTTCTTC
size: once; D: .; V: TRBV9; J: TRBJ1-3; CDR3: CASSQQPYSGNTIYF; DNA: TGTGCCAGCAGCCAACAGCCGTACTCTGGAAACACCATATATTTT
size: .; D: .; V: TRBV30; J: TRBJ1-2; CDR3: CAWSVRVSGGYTF; DNA: TGTGCCTGGAGTGTACGAGTGTCGGGAGGCTACACCTTC
size: .; D: .; V: TRBV28; J: TRBJ2-7; CDR3: CASSEGFYEQYF; DNA: TGTGCCAGCAGTGAGGGTTTCTACGAGCAGTACTTC
size: .; D: .; V: TRBV7-2; J: TRBJ1-2; CDR3: CASSLGQPSYGYTF; DNA: TGTGCCAGCAGCTTAGGACAGCCATCCTATGGCTACACCTTC
size: .; D: .; V: TRBV6-4; J: TRBJ2-2; CDR3: CASSDRSGANTGELFF; DNA: TGTGCCAGCAGTGACAGAAGCGGTGCGAACACCGGGGAGCTGTTTTTT
size: .; D: TRBD2; V: TRBV11-2; J: TRBJ2-7; CDR3: CASSLQLAGGLLQYF; DNA: TGTGCCAGCAGCTTACAACTAGCGGGGGGGCTGCTGCAGTACTTC
size: .; D: .; V: TRBV28; J: TRBJ1-6; CDR3: CASRWGVYSYNSPLHF; DNA: TGTGCCAGCAGATGGGGCGTTTACTCCTATAATTCACCCCTCCACTTT
size: .; D: .; V: TRBV5-5; J: TRBJ2-3; CDR3: CASSLALATDTQYF; DNA: TGTGCCAGCAGCTTGGCACTAGCAACAGATACGCAGTATTTT
size: .; D: .; V: TRBV3-1/TRBV3-2; J: TRBJ1-4; CDR3: CASSQAGSGIEREKLFF; DNA: TGTGCCAGCAGCCAAGCGGGTTCGGGGATCGAGAGGGAAAAACTGTTTTTT
size: .; D: TRBD2; V: TRBV2; J: TRBJ2-7; CDR3: CASMKSSGSYEQYF; DNA: TGTGCCAGCATGAAGTCTAGCGGTTCCTACGAGCAGTACTTC
size: .; D: TRBD1; V: TRBV7-8; J: TRBJ1-1; CDR3: CASSSRDRVDTEAFF; DNA: TGTGCCAGCAGCTCCCGGGACAGGGTTGACACTGAAGCTTTCTTT
size: .; D: TRBD2; V: TRBV6-5; J: TRBJ2-7; CDR3: CASRISGTSSYEQYF; DNA: TGTGCCAGCAGAATATCCGGGACTAGTTCGTACGAGCAGTACTTC
size: .; D: TRBD1; V: TRBV23-1; J: TRBJ2-5; CDR3: CASSLQRQGQEETQYF; DNA: TGCGCCAGCAGTCTTCAGAGACAGGGACAAGAGGAGACCCAGTACTTC